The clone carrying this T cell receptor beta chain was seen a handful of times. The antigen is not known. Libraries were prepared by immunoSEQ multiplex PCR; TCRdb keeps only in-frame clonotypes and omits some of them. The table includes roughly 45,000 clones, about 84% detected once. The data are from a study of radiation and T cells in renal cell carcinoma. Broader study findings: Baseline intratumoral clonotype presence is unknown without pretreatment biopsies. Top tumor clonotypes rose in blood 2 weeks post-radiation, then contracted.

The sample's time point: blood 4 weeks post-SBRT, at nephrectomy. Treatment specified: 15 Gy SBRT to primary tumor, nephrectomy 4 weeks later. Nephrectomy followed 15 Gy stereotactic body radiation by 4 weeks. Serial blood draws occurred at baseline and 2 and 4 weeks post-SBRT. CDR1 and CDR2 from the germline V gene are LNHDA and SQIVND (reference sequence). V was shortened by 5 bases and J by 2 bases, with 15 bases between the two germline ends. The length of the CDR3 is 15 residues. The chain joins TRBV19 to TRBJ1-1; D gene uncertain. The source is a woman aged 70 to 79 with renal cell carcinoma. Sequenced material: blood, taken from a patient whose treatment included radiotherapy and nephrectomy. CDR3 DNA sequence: TGTGCCAGTAGTCTCCAGGCGGCAGTAAACACTGAAGCTTTCTTT. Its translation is CASSLQAAVNTEAFF. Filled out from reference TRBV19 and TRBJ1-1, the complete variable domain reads DGGITQSPKYLFRKEGQNVTLSCEQNLNHDAMYWYRQDPGQGLRLIYYSQIVNDFQKGDIAEGYSVSREKKESFPLTVTSAQKNPTAFYLCASSLQAAVNTEAFFGQGTRLTVV.